The clone carrying this T cell receptor beta chain was seen more than once but under ten times. Antigen unknown. Together with a sample-barcoded 5' primer, a J-beta primer mix was included in a second PCR lasting about 6 to 11 cycles. TCRdb itself ran the 5' RACE reads through MiXCR, one entry per CDR3 protein. This table holds approximately 600,000 distinct CDR3 sequences, roughly 58% found once. CDR3 length: 16 residues. Trimming removed 2 bases at V and 0 bases at J, with 8 bases between. The germline V gene has CDR1 MNHNS and CDR2 SASEGT. These data come from a study of blood T cells in healthy people across ages. Across the whole study: Template switching picked up about one barcoded beta molecule for each two T cells.

Findings and caveats of the study: More naive CD4+ cells and higher diversity marked long-lived donors relative to aged donors.

Sequencing was carried out using blood. The clonotype comes from a man in his sixties in good health. V and J are TRBV6-1 and TRBJ2-6, with D unresolved. CDR3 amino acids: CASSEMPSSGANVLTF. As DNA, the CDR3 is TGTGCCAGCAGTGAAATGCCCAGCTCTGGGGCCAACGTCCTGACTTTC.